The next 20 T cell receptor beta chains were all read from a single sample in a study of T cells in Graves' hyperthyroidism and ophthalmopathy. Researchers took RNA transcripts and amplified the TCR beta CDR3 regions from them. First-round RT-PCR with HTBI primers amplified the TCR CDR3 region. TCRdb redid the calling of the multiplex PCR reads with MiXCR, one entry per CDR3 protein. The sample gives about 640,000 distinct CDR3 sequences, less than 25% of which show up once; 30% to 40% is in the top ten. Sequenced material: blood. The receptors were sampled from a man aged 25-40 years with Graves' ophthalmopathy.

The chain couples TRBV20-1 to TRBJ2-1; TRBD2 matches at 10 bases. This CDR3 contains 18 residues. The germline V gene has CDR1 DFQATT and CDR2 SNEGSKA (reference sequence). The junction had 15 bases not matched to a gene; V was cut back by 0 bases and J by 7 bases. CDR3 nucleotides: TGCAGTGCTAGAGAGACCCTAGCGGGAGTACCCCTTAGGAATGAGCAGTTCTTC. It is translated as CSARETLAGVPLRNEQFF.

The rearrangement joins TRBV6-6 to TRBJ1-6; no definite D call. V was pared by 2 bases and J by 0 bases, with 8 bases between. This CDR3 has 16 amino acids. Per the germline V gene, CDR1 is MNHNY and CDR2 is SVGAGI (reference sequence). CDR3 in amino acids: CASSYLSSSYNSPLHF. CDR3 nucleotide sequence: TGTGCCAGCAGTTACCTCTCGAGCTCCTATAATTCACCCCTCCACTTT.

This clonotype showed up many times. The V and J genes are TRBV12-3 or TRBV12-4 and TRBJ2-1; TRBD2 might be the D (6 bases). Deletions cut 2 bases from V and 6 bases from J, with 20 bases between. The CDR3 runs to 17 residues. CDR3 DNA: TGTGCCAGCAGTTTAAAAGAACGGCTAGCGTTGCCCAATGAGCAGTTCTTC. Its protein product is CASSLKERLALPNEQFF.

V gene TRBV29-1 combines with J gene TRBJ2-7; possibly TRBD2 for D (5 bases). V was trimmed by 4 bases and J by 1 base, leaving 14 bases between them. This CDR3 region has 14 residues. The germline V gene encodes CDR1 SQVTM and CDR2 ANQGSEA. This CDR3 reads CSVVPHGNSYEQYF. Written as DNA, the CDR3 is TGCAGCGTTGTTCCCCACGGGAATTCCTACGAGCAGTACTTC.

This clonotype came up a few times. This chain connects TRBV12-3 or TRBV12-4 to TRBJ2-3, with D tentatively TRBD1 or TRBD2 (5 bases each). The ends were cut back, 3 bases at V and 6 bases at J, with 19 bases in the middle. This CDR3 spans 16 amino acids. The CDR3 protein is CASSFKGTAGWDTQYF. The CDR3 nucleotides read TGTGCCAGCAGTTTTAAAGGGACGGCTGGATGGGATACGCAGTATTTT.

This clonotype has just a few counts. The CDR3 region is CATSRDWGSMNGYTF. The CDR3 DNA reads as TGTGCCACCAGCAGAGATTGGGGAAGTATGAATGGCTACACCTTC. The J gene is TRBJ1-2, the V gene TRBV15; unclear D gene. Germline V gene data show CDR1 as LNHNV and CDR2 as YYDKDF (reference sequence). Trimming cost V 0 bases and J 6 bases, with 14 bases left between them. This CDR3 region has 15 residues.

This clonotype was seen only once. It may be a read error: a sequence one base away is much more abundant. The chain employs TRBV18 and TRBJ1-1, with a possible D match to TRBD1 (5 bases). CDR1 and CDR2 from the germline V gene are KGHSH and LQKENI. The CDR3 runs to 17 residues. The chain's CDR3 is CASSPFMAGGMNTEALF. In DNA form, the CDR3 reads TGTGCCAGCTCACCATTCATGGCGGGGGGAATGAACACTGAAGCTCTCTTT.

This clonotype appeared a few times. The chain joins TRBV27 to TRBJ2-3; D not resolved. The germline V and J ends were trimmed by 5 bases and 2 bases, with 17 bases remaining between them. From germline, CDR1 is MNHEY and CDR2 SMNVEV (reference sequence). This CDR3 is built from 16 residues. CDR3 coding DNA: TGTGCCAGCAGTAAACTCGCTGACTTTCCCACAGATACGCAGTATTTT. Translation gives CASSKLADFPTDTQYF.

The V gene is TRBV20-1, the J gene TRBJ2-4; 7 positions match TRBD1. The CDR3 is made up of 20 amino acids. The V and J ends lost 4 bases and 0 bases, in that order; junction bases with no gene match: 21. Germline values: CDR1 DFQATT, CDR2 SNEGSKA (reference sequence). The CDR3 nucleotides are TGCAGTGCTAAACCCTTTTCGGCCAAACTGAGGGGGCTAGCCAAAAACATTCAGTACTTC. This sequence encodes CSAKPFSAKLRGLAKNIQYF.

DNA for the CDR3: TGTGCCAGCGGTAGCTACAGGGGAAGTTACGAGCAGTACTTC. It specifies CASGSYRGSYEQYF. The genes are TRBV27 and TRBJ2-7, with 7 nucleotides matching TRBD1. V trimming: 8 bases; J trimming: 4 bases; junction bases outside the gene matches: 11. The CDR3 contains 14 residues. In germline, CDR1 is MNHEY, CDR2 SMNVEV (reference sequence).

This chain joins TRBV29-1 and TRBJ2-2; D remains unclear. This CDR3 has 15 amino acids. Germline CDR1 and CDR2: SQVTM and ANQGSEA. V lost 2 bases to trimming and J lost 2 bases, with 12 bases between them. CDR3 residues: CSVEIAVTNTGELFF. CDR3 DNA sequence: TGCAGCGTTGAAATCGCGGTAACCAACACCGGGGAGCTGTTTTTT.

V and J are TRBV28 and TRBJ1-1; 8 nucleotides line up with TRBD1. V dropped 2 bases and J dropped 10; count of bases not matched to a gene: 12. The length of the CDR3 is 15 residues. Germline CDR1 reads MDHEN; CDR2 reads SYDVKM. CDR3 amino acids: CASSLPGTGHNVAFF. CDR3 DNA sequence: TGTGCCAGCAGTTTACCCGGGACAGGTCATAATGTAGCTTTCTTT. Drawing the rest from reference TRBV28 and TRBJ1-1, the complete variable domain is DVKVTQSSRYLVKRTGEKVFLECVQDMDHENMFWYRQDPGLGLRLIYFSYDVKMKEKGDIPEGYSVSREKKERFSLILESASTNQTSMYLCASSLPGTGHNVAFFGQGTRLTVV.

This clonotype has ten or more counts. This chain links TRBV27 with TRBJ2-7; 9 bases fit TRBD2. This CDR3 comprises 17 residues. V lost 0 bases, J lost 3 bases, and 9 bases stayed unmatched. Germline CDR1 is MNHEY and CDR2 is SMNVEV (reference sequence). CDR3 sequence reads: CASSLSLAGVGHYEQYF. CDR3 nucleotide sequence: TGTGCCAGCAGTTTATCATTAGCGGGAGTAGGTCACTACGAGCAGTACTTC.

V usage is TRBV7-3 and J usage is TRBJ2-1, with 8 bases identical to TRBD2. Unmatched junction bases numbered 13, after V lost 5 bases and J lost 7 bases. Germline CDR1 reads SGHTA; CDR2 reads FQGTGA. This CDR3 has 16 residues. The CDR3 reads CASSPPFERGTNEQFF. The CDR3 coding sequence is TGTGCCAGCAGCCCGCCCTTCGAGCGGGGGACTAATGAGCAGTTCTTC.

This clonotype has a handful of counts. CDR3: CASSPELAAGGQTQYF. As DNA, the CDR3 is TGTGCCAGCAGCCCCGAATTGGCGGCGGGAGGACAGACGCAGTATTTT. This chain joins TRBV7-6 and TRBJ2-3, with 8 bases matching TRBD2. Trimming cost V 5 bases and J 9 bases; bases outside gene matches: 16. The CDR3 spans 16 residues. Germline lookup yields CDR1 SGHVS and CDR2 FNYEAQ.

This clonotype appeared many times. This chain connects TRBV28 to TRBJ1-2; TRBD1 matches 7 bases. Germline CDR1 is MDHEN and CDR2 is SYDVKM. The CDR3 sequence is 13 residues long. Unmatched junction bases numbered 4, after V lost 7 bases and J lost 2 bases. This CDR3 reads CASNSGQNYGYTF. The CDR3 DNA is TGTGCCAGCAACTCGGGACAGAACTATGGCTACACCTTC.

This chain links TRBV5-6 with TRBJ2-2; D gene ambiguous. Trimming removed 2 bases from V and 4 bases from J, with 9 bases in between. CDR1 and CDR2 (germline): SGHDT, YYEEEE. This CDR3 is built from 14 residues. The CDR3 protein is CASSLDQLTGELFF. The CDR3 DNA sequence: TGTGCCAGCAGCTTAGATCAGCTCACCGGGGAGCTGTTTTTT.

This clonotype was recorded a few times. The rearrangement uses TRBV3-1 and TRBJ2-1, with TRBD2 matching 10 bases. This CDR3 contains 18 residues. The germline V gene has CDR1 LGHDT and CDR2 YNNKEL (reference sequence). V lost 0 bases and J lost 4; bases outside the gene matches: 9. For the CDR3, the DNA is TGTGCCAGCAGCCAAGATTGGGCTAGCGGGAGCGGTTACAATGAGCAGTTCTTC. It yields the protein CASSQDWASGSGYNEQFF.

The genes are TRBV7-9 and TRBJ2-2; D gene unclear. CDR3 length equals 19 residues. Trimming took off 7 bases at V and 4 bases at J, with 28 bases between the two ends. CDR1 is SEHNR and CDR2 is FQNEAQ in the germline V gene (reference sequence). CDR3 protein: CASTTTLSRERTGTGELFF. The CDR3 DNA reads TGTGCCAGCACAACAACTTTGTCTCGAGAGAGGACCGGCACCGGGGAGCTGTTTTTT.

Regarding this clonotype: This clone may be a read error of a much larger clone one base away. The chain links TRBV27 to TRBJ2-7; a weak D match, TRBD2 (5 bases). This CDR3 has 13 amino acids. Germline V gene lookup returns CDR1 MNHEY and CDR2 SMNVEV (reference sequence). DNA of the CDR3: TGTGCCAGCAGTTTCCTAGCCTCCTACAAGCAGTACTTC. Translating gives CASSFLASYKQYF.